This T cell receptor (beta chain) originates from a study of T cells in Graves' hyperthyroidism and ophthalmopathy. General study findings and limits: Stable hyperthyroidism and ophthalmopathy were separated using 13 V-J signatures.

TCR beta CDR3 sequences were amplified from RNA transcripts. When the TCR CDR3 underwent first-round RT-PCR, the HTBI primer set was used. Using its own MiXCR run on the multiplex PCR reads, TCRdb lists one record per CDR3 protein. The sample holds 500,000 or so distinct CDR3 sequences, approximately 17% seen once. The diagnoses drew upon clinical symptoms, serum thyroxine and TRAb, thyroid ultrasound and orbital computed tomography. CDR1 and CDR2 from the germline V gene are SGHTA and FQGTGA. V was clipped by 4 bases and J by 9 bases; unmatched bases: 7. The CDR3 loop spans 14 amino acids. On this clonotype itself: Its antigen is unidentified.

The rearrangement uses TRBV7-3 and TRBJ2-1, with 9 bases that match TRBD2. The TCR sequence derives from a young woman with Graves' ophthalmopathy. The sequencing input was blood. The CDR3 loop reads CASSSSGGPTEQFF. In nucleotides, the CDR3 is TGTGCCAGCAGCTCGAGCGGGGGGCCAACTGAGCAGTTCTTC.